The entry that follows covers one TCR beta chain sequence. Cohort assignment relied on participant-reported clinical history. This sample stems from a study of blood T cell repertoires in COVID-19. Study-wide background: Sites in the United States, Italy and Spain provided acute and convalescent COVID-19 samples.

Sequenced by immunoSEQ multiplex PCR; TCRdb stores in-frame clones only, minus some. Of hundreds of thousands of clones in the sample, roughly 89% were seen once. Germline-derived CDR1 and CDR2 are MDHEN and SYDVKM. The CDR3 contains 14 residues. V was clipped by 3 bases and J by 4 bases, with 9 bases between them. This clonotype originated in a man aged 35 to 55 who had recovered from COVID-19. The rearrangement joins TRBV28 to TRBJ2-2; possible D gene TRBD2, 5 bases. Source material: PBMCs or T cells enriched from blood (not recorded which). CDR3 nucleotides: TGTGCCAGCAGTTTGTCGGGGAGCACCGGGGAGCTGTTTTTT. Amino acid sequence: CASSLSGSTGELFF.